This T cell receptor (beta chain) was captured in a study of T cells expressing NK-cell markers. Whole-study context: Sequencing of TCR beta repertoires drew on sorted CD3+CD56+NKG2C+, CD3+CD56+NKG2C- and CD3+CD56-NKG2C+ T cells. Seven of eight sequenced donors tested HCMV-seropositive; one tested seronegative. Regarding the study as a whole: The study found these clonotypes also leading the CD3+CD56-NKG2C+ fraction in a few donors.

Beta-chain TCR cDNA was generated via 5'RACE template switching with UMIs. TCRdb re-called the 5' RACE reads; one entry per CDR3 protein, DNA not given. The sample has about 260,000 distinct CDR3 sequences. Remarks on this clonotype: Its target is not known.

The clonotype originates from a man between 18 and 35 years old in good health. Specimen: blood T cells: a sorted CD56 or NKG2C T cell subset, CD4+ or CD8+ T cells, or bulk PBMC T cells (not recorded which).

This chain's CDR3 is CTSSQDHALSTGELFF. This sequence joins TRBV1 and TRBJ2-2. TRBV1 is noted as a pseudogene. CDR3 length: 16 amino acids.